This T cell receptor (beta chain) was retrieved from a study of CD8 T cells in Susac syndrome. Study outcomes and limitations: The authors acknowledged that the study's TCR sequencing and HLA analysis involved relatively few individuals.

High-throughput TCR beta sequencing covered peripheral CD8+ and CD4+ T cells. The RNA input was 0.5 to 1 ug, and it was reverse transcribed with random hexamers. An immunoSEQ multiplex PCR amplified TCR beta CDR3 over 54 Vbeta and 13 Jbeta. Each CDR3 protein is one row after TCRdb ran MiXCR on the immunoSEQ multiplex PCR reads. The sample lists roughly 120,000 distinct CDR3 sequences, roughly 93% seen once, with roughly 0.31% in the top ten. With respect to this clonotype: What it recognizes is unknown.

The ends were cut back, 5 bases at V and 0 bases at J, with 23 bases in the middle. CDR3 length equals 18 residues. Germline CDR1 is SGHTA and CDR2 is FQGNSA. The sequenced material came from CD8+ T cells from PBMCs. The chain has TRBV7-2 and TRBJ2-7; D ambiguous. The TCR sequence derives from a human donor with multiple sclerosis. This CDR3 reads CASSHSRGTQRHSYEQYF. The CDR3 DNA reads TGTGCCAGCAGCCACTCCCGAGGCACCCAACGCCACTCCTACGAGCAGTACTTC. The complete variable domain, with remaining parts taken from reference TRBV7-2 and TRBJ2-7, reads GAGVSQSPSNKVTEKGKDVELRCDPISGHTALYWYRQSLGQGLEFLIYFQGNSAPDKSGLPSDRFSAERTGGSVSTLTIQRTQQEDSAVYLCASSHSRGTQRHSYEQYFGPGTRLTVT.